This T cell receptor beta chain was profiled in a study of shared clonotypes between healthy human individuals. Overall study context: Each donor's CD4 naive and CD4 memory cells filled three plates apiece, CD8 naive two, and CD8 memory one.

Source study methods: Filtering differed, since immunoSEQ gave only junction sequences and no quality scores. The repertoire was sequenced with immunoSEQ multiplex PCR; TCRdb's copy has only in-frame clones and lacks some. For V, J and clone size, that table is used; D and trimming come from the DNA. The sample has 1,500,000 or so clones, approximately 98.5% seen once. Unmatched junction bases numbered 13, after V lost 2 bases and J lost 10 bases. This CDR3 region has 16 residues. Germline V CDR1 and CDR2: SGDLS, YYNGEE. The source material was naive CD4+ T cells sorted from blood. Subset specified: CD45RA+ positively selected. The TCR was taken from a man aged 25 to 40 in good health. The chain carries TRBV9 and TRBJ2-1, with TRBD2 matching over 9 bases. The CDR3 region has the DNA TGTGCCAGCAGCGTGATTCCGGGACTAGCCCACGGGGAGCAGTTCTTC. Its protein is CASSVIPGLAHGEQFF.